What follows are 10 T cell receptor beta chains derived from one specimen sequenced in a study of cytomegalovirus exposure and HLA in healthy donors (dated by TCRdb to 2017 to 2019). The library was obtained by the immunoSEQ multiplex PCR assay. The multiplex PCR relied on a mix of 60 forward primers for TCR Vbeta segments and 13 reverse primers for TCR Jbeta segments. TCRdb mirrors the immuneACCESS table, restricted to in-frame sequences. Some clones are absent from its copies; in checked studies, under half trace to an unresolved V gene, and the reason for the others is unknown. Here the sample has 150,000 to 200,000 clones; more than 75% occur a single time. The ten most abundant clones make up roughly 1.5% of the sample. The sample consisted of PBMCs. These receptors came from a woman aged 45-65 years in good health and CMV-seronegative.

J is TRBJ2-1 and V is TRBV14; 7 bases match TRBD1. The V gene end was trimmed by 0 bases and the J gene end by 1 base; junction bases not matched to a gene: 6. The CDR3 runs 17 residues. Germline V gene lookup returns CDR1 SGHDN and CDR2 FVKESK. CDR3 nucleotides: TGTGCCAGCAGCCAAGATGTCGGCAGGGGGTCCTACAATGAGCAGTTCTTC. This codes for CASSQDVGRGSYNEQFF.

The gene calls are TRBV2 and TRBJ1-1; 8 bases line up with TRBD1. Germline V CDR1 and CDR2: SNHLY, FYNNEI. J gave up 0 bases and V 4 bases, and 4 bases lay outside the gene matches. The CDR3 totals 15 residues. Here the CDR3 reads CASSVQGEMNTEAFF. For the CDR3, the DNA is TGTGCCAGCAGTGTACAGGGGGAGATGAACACTGAAGCTTTCTTT.

The chain is built from TRBV4-3 and TRBJ2-3; maybe TRBD1 (5 bases). Germline V gene lookup returns CDR1 LGHNA and CDR2 YSLEER. V shed 0 bases and J shed 11 bases, with 18 bases lying between them. The CDR3 spans 15 residues. The CDR3 here is CASSQEEKAPGKQYF. The CDR3 region has the DNA TGCGCCAGCAGCCAAGAGGAAAAGGCCCCAGGGAAGCAGTATTTT.

This clone was recorded once. V usage is TRBV5-5 and J usage is TRBJ1-1, with D perhaps matching TRBD1 (6 bases). The CDR3 has 16 amino acids. V shed 4 bases and J shed 1 base, with 17 bases lying between them. From germline, CDR1 is SGHKS and CDR2 YYEKEE (reference sequence). The CDR3 DNA sequence: TGTGCCAGCAGCGTGACACCCGGGACAAGGAACACTGAAGCTTTCTTT. Translating it yields CASSVTPGTRNTEAFF.

The rearrangement links TRBV29-1 to TRBJ2-1; D is possibly TRBD2 (5 bases). Trimming removed 3 bases from V and 4 bases from J, with 13 bases in between. The CDR3 consists of 14 residues. Germline assignment: CDR1 SQVTM and CDR2 ANQGSEA. DNA of the CDR3: TGCAGCGTTGATCCGACCGGGGTATACAATGAGCAGTTCTTC. Translation gives CSVDPTGVYNEQFF.

The rearrangement uses TRBV5-1 and TRBJ2-5, with D perhaps TRBD2 (6 bases). V was pared by 0 bases and J by 2 bases, with 11 bases between. Germline loops: CDR1 SGHRS, CDR2 YFSETQ. This CDR3 region has 15 residues. CDR3 amino acids: CASSLVSGGQETQYF. CDR3 bases: TGCGCCAGCAGCTTGGTATCTGGGGGGCAAGAGACCCAGTACTTC.

V is TRBV5-8 and J is TRBJ2-7, with a tentative D call TRBD1 (5 bases). The V gene's germline CDR1 is SGHTS and CDR2 YDEGEE. The germline V and J ends were trimmed by 0 bases and 3 bases, with 13 bases remaining between them. The CDR3 is made up of 15 amino acids. This chain's CDR3 is CASSLVWPQGYEQYF. CDR3 nucleotide sequence: TGTGCCAGCAGCTTGGTATGGCCGCAGGGCTACGAGCAGTACTTC.

The J gene is TRBJ2-7, the V gene TRBV18; tentatively, D is TRBD2 (5 bases). The CDR3 length is 12 residues. Trimming shortened V by 0 bases and J by 9 bases, and 9 bases separated the two germline ends. Germline lookup yields CDR1 KGHSH and CDR2 LQKENI. In nucleotides, the CDR3 is TGTGCCAGCTCACCACCTGGGAGTCCGCAGTACTTC. Protein: CASSPPGSPQYF.

Here the CDR3 reads CASSSGAGLGPQHF. CDR3 nucleotide sequence: TGTGCCAGTAGTAGTGGGGCCGGGTTGGGGCCCCAGCATTTT. J is TRBJ1-5 and V is TRBV19; a possible D gene is TRBD1 (5 bases). In germline, CDR1 is LNHDA, CDR2 SQIVND (reference sequence). Trimming left V 4 bases short and J 9 bases short, with 16 bases between. CDR3 length: 14 amino acids. Combining the CDR3 with reference TRBV19 and TRBJ1-5 gives the whole variable domain DGGITQSPKYLFRKEGQNVTLSCEQNLNHDAMYWYRQDPGQGLRLIYYSQIVNDFQKGDIAEGYSVSREKKESFPLTVTSAQKNPTAFYLCASSSGAGLGPQHFGDGTRLSIL.

This chain connects TRBV5-1 to TRBJ2-1; 9 bases map to TRBD2. J gave up 7 bases and V 1 base, and 6 bases lay outside the gene matches. The germline V gene encodes CDR1 SGHRS and CDR2 YFSETQ. This CDR3 region has 15 residues. The CDR3 bases are TGCGCCAGCAGCTTGCGCGGGACTAGCCCGAATGAGCAGTTCTTC. Amino acid sequence: CASSLRGTSPNEQFF.